The 16 T cell receptor beta chains below all came from one sample that was sequenced in a study of blood T cell repertoires in COVID-19. Generated by immunoSEQ multiplex PCR, the TCRdb table keeps only in-frame clones and is missing some. The data hold about 350,000 clones, with approximately 86% observed a single time. The sequencing input was peripheral blood. The receptors were gathered from a woman aged 55-69 years with COVID-19, enrolled during active disease.

This chain joins TRBV7-2 and TRBJ1-1, with D possibly matching TRBD1 (5 bases). Between the trimmed V and J ends, which lost 1 base and 3 bases, there was a span of 9 bases. Germline CDR1 reads SGHTA; CDR2 reads FQGNSA. The CDR3 is 14 amino acids. CDR3 residues: CASSLENRYTEAFF. Written as DNA, the CDR3 is TGTGCCAGCAGCTTAGAGAACAGGTACACTGAAGCTTTCTTT.

The chain recombines TRBV6-5 with TRBJ1-3, with D perhaps matching TRBD1 (5 bases). Trimming removed 6 bases from V and 1 base from J, with 7 bases in between. Germline CDR1 MNHEY, CDR2 SVGAGI. The CDR3 loop spans 13 amino acids. The CDR3 coding sequence is TGTGCCAGCAGAAGACAGTCTGGAAACACCATATATTTT. Translated: CASRRQSGNTIYF.

This chain uses TRBV5-4 with TRBJ1-4; the match to TRBD1 covers 9 bases. Trimming took 1 base from V and 8 from J; bases not matched to a gene: 6. This CDR3 contains 15 residues. Germline lookup yields CDR1 SGHNT and CDR2 YYREEE (reference sequence). CDR3 nucleotide sequence: TGTGCCAGCAGCTTGCCGGGACAGGGCATGGAAAAACTGTTTTTT. The encoded protein is CASSLPGQGMEKLFF.

The genes are TRBV28 and TRBJ1-3; 9 bases line up with TRBD1. Germline CDR1 reads MDHEN; CDR2 reads SYDVKM. Unmatched junction bases numbered 6, after V lost 5 bases and J lost 1 base. This CDR3 has 16 amino acids. This CDR3 reads CASSMRDRASGNTIYF. Written as DNA, the CDR3 is TGTGCCAGCAGTATGAGGGACAGGGCTTCTGGAAACACCATATATTTT.

The rearrangement links TRBV12-3 or TRBV12-4 to TRBJ2-1; possibly TRBD2 for D (6 bases). The CDR3 is made up of 12 amino acids. V dropped 8 bases and J dropped 3 bases, with 8 bases sitting between them. CDR3 in amino acids: CASGSGYNEQFF. The CDR3 nucleotides are TGTGCCAGCGGTAGCGGCTACAATGAGCAGTTCTTC.

V usage is TRBV18 and J usage is TRBJ1-2; tentative D call: TRBD1 (6 bases). V lost 5 bases, J lost 3 bases, and 13 bases lay in between. CDR3 length equals 14 residues. Germline CDR1 and CDR2: KGHSH and LQKENI. CDR3 nucleotide sequence: TGTGCCAGCTCAACGAGGGGGAACGACTATGGCTACACCTTC. This translates into CASSTRGNDYGYTF.

The chain is built from TRBV2 and TRBJ1-3; D is uncertain. Trimming took 4 bases from V and 4 from J, leaving 11 bases between them. This CDR3 comprises 14 residues. Germline loops: CDR1 SNHLY, CDR2 FYNNEI. The CDR3 DNA reads as TGTGCCAGCAGTGCCCTACCTTACGGAAACACCATATATTTT. Translation gives CASSALPYGNTIYF.

J is TRBJ1-2 and V is TRBV7-8; D might be TRBD1 (5 bases). Trimming shortened V by 5 bases and J by 4 bases, and 20 bases separated the two germline ends. The CDR3 is 16 amino acids. Germline V lookup: CDR1 SGHVS, CDR2 FQNEAQ. CDR3 DNA sequence: TGTGCCAGCAGCCCCGCGGCAGTTCGGGGGAGCTATGGCTACACCTTC. It encodes CASSPAAVRGSYGYTF.

J is TRBJ2-3 and V is TRBV18, with TRBD1 as a possible D gene (5 bases). Germline loops: CDR1 KGHSH, CDR2 LQKENI. V lost 3 bases, J lost 6 bases, and 10 bases lay in between. CDR3 length: 13 residues. The CDR3 loop reads CASSPPTADTQYF. CDR3 DNA sequence: TGTGCCAGCTCACCGCCGACAGCCGATACGCAGTATTTT.

The V and J genes are TRBV9 and TRBJ1-2; 7 positions agree with TRBD1. Losses at the gene ends were 4 bases for V and 1 base for J; bases not matched to a gene: 10. The CDR3 length is 16 residues. CDR1 and CDR2 from the germline V gene are SGDLS and YYNGEE. For the CDR3, the DNA is TGTGCCAGCAGCACCTCGCCCCGACAGGGTAACTATGGCTACACCTTC. It encodes CASSTSPRQGNYGYTF.

The V and J genes are TRBV15 and TRBJ1-1; no reliable D call. V was clipped by 4 bases and J by 0 bases, with 12 bases between them. This CDR3 region has 15 residues. Germline CDR1 reads LNHNV; CDR2 reads YYDKDF (reference sequence). The CDR3 loop is CATSTETGLNTEAFF. The CDR3 nucleotides are TGTGCCACCAGCACAGAAACCGGGTTGAACACTGAAGCTTTCTTT. Variable domain in full (rest from reference TRBV15 and TRBJ1-1): DAMVIQNPRYQVTQFGKPVTLSCSQTLNHNVMYWYQQKSSQAPKLLFHYYDKDFNNEADTPDNFQSRRPNTSFCFLDIRSPGLGDTAMYLCATSTETGLNTEAFFGQGTRLTVV.

The chain employs TRBV5-4 and TRBJ2-1; 8 nucleotides align to TRBD1. From germline, CDR1 is SGHNT and CDR2 YYREEE (reference sequence). Losses at the gene ends were 2 bases for V and 9 bases for J; bases not matched to a gene: 7. CDR3 size: 14 residues. CDR3 bases: TGTGCCAGCAGCTTCGACAGGGGCCCCAGTGAGCAGTTCTTC. It is translated as CASSFDRGPSEQFF.

This clone appeared a single time. V and J are TRBV9 and TRBJ2-1; 12 bases are shared with TRBD2. The CDR3 has 14 residues. CDR1 is SGDLS, CDR2 YYNGEE, per germline. Trimming took 2 bases from V and 7 from J; bases not matched to a gene: 1. As DNA, the CDR3 is TGTGCCAGCAGCGTTCTAGCGGGGGGGAATGAGCAGTTCTTC. Translated, it gives CASSVLAGGNEQFF.

The chain links TRBV6-5 to TRBJ2-7, with 8 bases identical to TRBD1. CDR3 length equals 13 residues. The ends lost 8 bases at V and 3 bases at J; junction bases unmatched: 6. Germline loops: CDR1 MNHEY, CDR2 SVGAGI. DNA for the CDR3: TGTGCCAGCGGCCGGGACAGGCGCTACGAGCAGTACTTC. Translating it yields CASGRDRRYEQYF.

The chain couples TRBV5-5 to TRBJ1-2, with 12 bases aligning to TRBD1. J lost 1 base, V lost 0 bases, and 4 bases had no gene match. The CDR3 runs to 17 residues. Germline-derived CDR1 and CDR2 are SGHKS and YYEKEE (reference sequence). The CDR3 reads CASSLAGQGAYNYGYTF. CDR3 bases: TGTGCCAGCAGCTTGGCGGGACAGGGGGCTTATAACTATGGCTACACCTTC. Looking up the rest from reference TRBV5-5 and TRBJ1-2 gives the full variable domain: DAGVTQSPTHLIKTRGQQVTLRCSPISGHKSVSWYQQVLGQGPQFIFQYYEKEERGRGNFPDRFSARQFPNYSSELNVNALLLGDSALYLCASSLAGQGAYNYGYTFGSGTRLTVV.

The V and J genes are TRBV29-1 and TRBJ2-7; 10 positions agree with TRBD2. The junction had 4 bases not matched to a gene; V was cut back by 5 bases and J by 3 bases. This CDR3 has 13 amino acids. Germline CDR1 and CDR2: SQVTM and ANQGSEA. This CDR3 reads CSVTGTSVYEQYF. CDR3 nucleotides: TGCAGCGTTACCGGGACTAGCGTCTACGAGCAGTACTTC.